This T cell receptor (beta chain) was observed in a study of blood T cell repertoires in COVID-19. CDR3 size: 13 residues. Germline CDR1 LGHNA, CDR2 YSLEER. V lost 3 bases and J 8 bases, leaving 13 bases between the germline ends. TCRdb's table, derived via immunoSEQ multiplex PCR, lists solely in-frame clones and lacks some. The sample consists of roughly 260,000 clones, about 91% of them appearing once. The study recruited people aged 18 to 89 years across roughly 25 US areas. The receptor's source is a woman aged 30 to 39 with acute COVID-19. The chain uses TRBV4-3 and TRBJ1-2; D gene unclear. Sequencing was done on a sample of PBMCs or T cells enriched from blood (not recorded which). The chain's CDR3 is CASSQARSSGYTF. The CDR3 DNA follows: TGCGCCAGCAGCCAGGCCCGGAGTTCCGGCTACACCTTC.